Listed here are 6 T cell receptor beta chains from one sample, sequenced in a study of a mutant IDH1 vaccine in newly diagnosed glioma. Produced via immunoSEQ multiplex PCR; TCRdb's table is partial and in-frame only. Of tens of thousands of clones in the sample, 65% to 85% were seen once. Time point: baseline, week 1 (first vaccination visit). This sample's treatment: pre-vaccination baseline after standard-of-care therapy. This specimen consisted of peripheral blood mononuclear cells (PBMCs), obtained from a glioma patient treated with radiotherapy, temozolomide or both. The receptors shown here come from a woman younger than 35 with glioma. Some clones in this sample may be carry-over from other donors' samples.

Only one count was recorded for this clone. V gene TRBV6-6 combines with J gene TRBJ2-7; D may correspond to TRBD1 or TRBD2 (5 bases each). Per the germline V gene, CDR1 is MNHNY and CDR2 is SVGAGI (reference sequence). This CDR3 is 15 amino acids long. V was clipped by 0 bases and J by 1 base, with 10 bases between them. CDR3 sequence: CASSYSRGMSYEQYF. The DNA of the CDR3 is TGTGCCAGCAGTTACTCGAGGGGAATGTCCTACGAGCAGTACTTC.

The rearrangement links TRBV5-1 to TRBJ2-7, with TRBD1 matching 8 bases. Germline CDR1 reads SGHRS; CDR2 reads YFSETQ. This CDR3 is built from 14 residues. V lost 4 bases, J lost 5 bases, and 8 bases stayed unmatched. The CDR3 coding sequence is TGCGCCAGCAGCCTGACAGGGGTCGGGCACGAGCAGTACTTC. This sequence encodes CASSLTGVGHEQYF.

The chain is built from TRBV5-6 and TRBJ2-7; the D gene is possibly TRBD2 (5 bases). The V and J ends lost 2 bases and 3 bases respectively, with 15 bases between them. Looked up from germline, CDR1 is SGHDT and CDR2 is YYEEEE. The CDR3 loop spans 15 amino acids. The CDR3 coding sequence is TGTGCCAGCAGCTTACTAGGATCAGGCTTCTACGAGCAGTACTTC. Amino acid sequence: CASSLLGSGFYEQYF.

The chain is built from TRBV7-2 and TRBJ2-3; TRBD2 matches 12 bases. J gave up 5 bases and V 2 bases, and 8 bases lay outside the gene matches. In germline, CDR1 is SGHTA, CDR2 FQGNSA. The CDR3 has 17 residues. The CDR3 spells CASSLSASGGAEDTQYF. Written as DNA, the CDR3 is TGTGCCAGCAGCTTATCGGCTAGCGGGGGGGCCGAAGATACGCAGTATTTT.

The chain joins TRBV2 to TRBJ2-6; 8 bases are shared with TRBD1. The J segment lost 0 bases and the V segment lost 11 bases, leaving 6 bases of the junction unmatched. The CDR3 consists of 15 residues. Germline V lookup: CDR1 SNHLY, CDR2 FYNNEI. As DNA, the CDR3 is TGTGCCGGAGGGACAGGATCCTCTGGGGCCAACGTCCTGACTTTC. It is translated as CAGGTGSSGANVLTF.

This chain joins TRBV29-1 and TRBJ2-3; D unclear. This CDR3 is 12 amino acids long. V was shortened by 3 bases and J by 4 bases, with 8 bases between the two germline ends. The germline gives CDR1 SQVTM, CDR2 ANQGSEA. The CDR3 protein is CSVDKGSDTQYF. Written as DNA, the CDR3 is TGCAGCGTTGATAAGGGCTCAGATACGCAGTATTTT.